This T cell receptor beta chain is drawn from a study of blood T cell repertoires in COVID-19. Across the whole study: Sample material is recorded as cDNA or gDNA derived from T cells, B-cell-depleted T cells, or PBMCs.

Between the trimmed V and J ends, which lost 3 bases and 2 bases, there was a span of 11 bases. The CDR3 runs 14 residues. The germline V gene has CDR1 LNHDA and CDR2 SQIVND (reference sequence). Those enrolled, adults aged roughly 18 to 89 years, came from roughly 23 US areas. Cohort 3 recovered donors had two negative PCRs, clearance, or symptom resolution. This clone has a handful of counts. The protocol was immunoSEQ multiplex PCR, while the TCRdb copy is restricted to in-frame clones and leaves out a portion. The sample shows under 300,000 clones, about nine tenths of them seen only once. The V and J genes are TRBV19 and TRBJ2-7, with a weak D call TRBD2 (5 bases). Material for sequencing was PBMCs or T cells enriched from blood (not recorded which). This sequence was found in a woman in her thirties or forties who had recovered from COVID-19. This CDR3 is CASSIRGSTYEQYF. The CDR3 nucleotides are TGTGCCAGTAGTATCCGAGGGTCAACCTACGAGCAGTACTTC.